The entry below describes one T cell receptor (beta chain). Its specificity is unknown. Each CDR3 protein gets one entry after TCRdb re-called the PCR reads with MiXCR. The data contain about 40,000 distinct CDR3 sequences, under 20% of them singletons. Germline loops: CDR1 DFQATT, CDR2 SNEGSKA (reference sequence). This CDR3 is 13 amino acids long. The data were obtained in a study of molecular identifiers for immune sequencing clone quantification. The study's findings and limits: In CMV-specific effectors, clones above 20 copies held over 99% of molecules; naive, under 1%.

CD8+CD4-CCR7+CD45RA+ cells were sorted as naive CD8 T cells. The TCR sequence derives from a human donor in good health. Some libraries in this study had Jurkat cell RNA spiked in. This chain connects TRBV20-1 to TRBJ1-1; D gene uncertain. The source material was naive CD8+ T cells from blood, with Jurkat cell RNA spiked in. Specified subset: FACS-sorted CD8+CD4-CCR7+CD45RA+ naive T cells. CDR3 coding DNA: TGCATCCAACGGGAGGTTCGGGGAACTGAAGCTTTCTTT. It yields the protein CIQREVRGTEAFF.